This TCR beta chain was identified during a study of blood T cell repertoires in COVID-19. Across the study: Samples of COVID-19 (acute and convalescent) were obtained from the United States, Italy and Spain. The analysed material was cDNA or gDNA that came from T cells, B-cell-depleted T cells, or PBMCs.

Authors' analysis steps: The authors estimated nucleated cell counts from reference gene primer amplification. Profiled with immunoSEQ multiplex PCR; TCRdb holds only in-frame clones, not every one. Clonal size and the V and J genes are those of that table, whereas D and trimming came from the DNA. This table has about 360,000 clones, 81% appearing once. The CDR3 is made up of 15 amino acids. V was cut by 0 bases and J by 4 bases, with 13 bases left in between. The V gene's germline CDR1 is SGHRS and CDR2 YFSETQ. The sequence came from a human donor with acute or convalescent COVID-19. The donor label of this sample is uncertain. Sequenced material: peripheral blood. The chain has TRBV5-1 and TRBJ2-5; D may be TRBD2 (7 bases). The CDR3 region has the DNA TGCGCCAGCAGCTTGGATCCCGGGGGGCGAGAGACCCAGTACTTC. Encoded protein: CASSLDPGGRETQYF.